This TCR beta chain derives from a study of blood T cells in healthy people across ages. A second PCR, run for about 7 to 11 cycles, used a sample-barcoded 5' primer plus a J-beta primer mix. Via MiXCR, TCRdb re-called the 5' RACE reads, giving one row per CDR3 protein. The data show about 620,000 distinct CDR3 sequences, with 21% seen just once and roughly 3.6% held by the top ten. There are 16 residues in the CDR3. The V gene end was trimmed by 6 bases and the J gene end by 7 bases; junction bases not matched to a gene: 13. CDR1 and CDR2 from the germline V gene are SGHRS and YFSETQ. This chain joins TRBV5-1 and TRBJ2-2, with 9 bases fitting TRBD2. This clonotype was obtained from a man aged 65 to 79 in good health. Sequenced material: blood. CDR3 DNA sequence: TGCGCCAGCACCCGTCTAGCGGGGACCTCCGACGGGGAGCTGTTTTTT. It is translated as CASTRLAGTSDGELFF.